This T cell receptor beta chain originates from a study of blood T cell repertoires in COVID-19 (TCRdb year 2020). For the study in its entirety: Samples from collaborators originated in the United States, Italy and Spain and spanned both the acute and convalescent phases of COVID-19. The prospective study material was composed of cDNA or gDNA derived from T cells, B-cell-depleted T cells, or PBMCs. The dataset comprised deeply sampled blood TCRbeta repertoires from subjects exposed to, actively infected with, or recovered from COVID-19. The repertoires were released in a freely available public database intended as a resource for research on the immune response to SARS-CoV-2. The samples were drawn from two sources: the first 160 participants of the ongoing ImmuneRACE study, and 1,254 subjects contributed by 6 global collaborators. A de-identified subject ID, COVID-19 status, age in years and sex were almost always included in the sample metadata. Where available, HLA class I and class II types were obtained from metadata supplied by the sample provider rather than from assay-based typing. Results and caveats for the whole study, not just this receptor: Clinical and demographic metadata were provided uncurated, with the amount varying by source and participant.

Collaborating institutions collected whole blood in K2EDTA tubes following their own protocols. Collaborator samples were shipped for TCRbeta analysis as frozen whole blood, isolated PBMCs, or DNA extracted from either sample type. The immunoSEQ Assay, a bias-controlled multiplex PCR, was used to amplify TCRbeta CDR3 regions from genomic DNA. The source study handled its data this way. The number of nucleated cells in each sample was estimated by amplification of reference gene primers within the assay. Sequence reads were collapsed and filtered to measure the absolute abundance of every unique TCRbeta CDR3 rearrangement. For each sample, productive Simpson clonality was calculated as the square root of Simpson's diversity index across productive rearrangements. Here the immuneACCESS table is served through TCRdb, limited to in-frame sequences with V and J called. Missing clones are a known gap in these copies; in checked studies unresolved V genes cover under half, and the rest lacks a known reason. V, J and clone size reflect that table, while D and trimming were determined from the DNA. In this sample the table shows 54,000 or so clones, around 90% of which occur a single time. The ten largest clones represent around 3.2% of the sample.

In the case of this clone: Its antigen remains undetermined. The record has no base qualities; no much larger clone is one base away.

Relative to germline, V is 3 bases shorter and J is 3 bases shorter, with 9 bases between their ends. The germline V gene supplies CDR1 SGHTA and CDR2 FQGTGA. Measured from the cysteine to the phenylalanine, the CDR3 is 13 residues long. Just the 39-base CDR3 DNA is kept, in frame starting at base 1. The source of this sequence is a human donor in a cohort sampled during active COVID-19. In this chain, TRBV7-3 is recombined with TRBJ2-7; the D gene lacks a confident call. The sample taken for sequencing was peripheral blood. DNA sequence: TGTGCCAGCAGCTTGAACCACGGCTACGAGCAGTACTTC. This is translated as CASSLNHGYEQYF.